The 18 T cell receptor beta chains in this list originate from one sample, sequenced in a study of T-cell reconstitution after alpha-beta-depleted transplantation in children. Molecular barcoding with unique molecular identifiers was used for the TCRbeta library. A single record per CDR3 protein comes from TCRdb applying MiXCR to the PCR reads. The table has about 540,000 distinct CDR3 sequences, approximately 20% seen once. Sample: PBMCs from the stem cell graft donor, taken from the stem cell graft. The receptors here all came from a human donor who donated a stem cell graft to a child with acute lymphoblastic leukemia.

This clonotype was seen a few times. The genes are TRBV3-1 and TRBJ2-5; 13 positions match TRBD2. CDR3 length: 16 amino acids. From germline, CDR1 is LGHDT and CDR2 YNNKEL (reference sequence). The trim removed 4 bases at V and 5 bases at J, leaving 7 bases unmatched. CDR3 DNA: TGTGCCAGCAGCCGACGGACTAGCGGGGGAGGGGAGACCCAGTACTTC. The encoded protein is CASSRRTSGGGETQYF.

The V and J genes are TRBV9 and TRBJ2-7; TRBD1 aligns across 11 bases. CDR1 is SGDLS and CDR2 is YYNGEE in the germline V gene. V was pared by 4 bases and J by 2 bases, with 14 bases of the junction left unmatched. The CDR3 sequence is 18 residues long. This CDR3 reads CASSTRDRGWREAYEQYF. The DNA of the CDR3 is TGTGCCAGCAGCACCCGGGACAGGGGGTGGAGAGAAGCCTACGAGCAGTACTTC.

CDR3 region: CASSLDGSPRGGYTF. The CDR3, as DNA: TGTGCCAGCAGCCTCGACGGGTCCCCCAGGGGAGGCTACACCTTC. This chain uses TRBV7-9 with TRBJ1-2; weak D call: TRBD1 (6 bases). Germline CDR1 SEHNR, CDR2 FQNEAQ (reference sequence). V lost 5 bases and J 8 bases, leaving 21 bases between the germline ends. This CDR3 spans 15 amino acids.

This clonotype was seen a few times. The chain couples TRBV5-1 to TRBJ2-7, with a possible D match to TRBD2 (6 bases). CDR1 is SGHRS and CDR2 is YFSETQ in the germline V gene. The CDR3 sequence is 14 residues long. Trimming removed 6 bases from V and 2 bases from J, with 15 bases in between. This chain's CDR3 is CASKLTRTAYEQYF. The CDR3 region has the DNA TGCGCCAGCAAATTGACTAGAACGGCCTACGAGCAGTACTTC.

This rearrangement joins TRBV12-3 or TRBV12-4 to TRBJ1-2, with TRBD1 matching over 9 bases. V was clipped by 6 bases and J by 8 bases; unmatched bases: 13. The CDR3 runs to 15 residues. The DNA of the CDR3 is TGTGCCAGCAGGCCGCCCGGGACAGGGATTGGCGGCTACACCTTC. It specifies CASRPPGTGIGGYTF.

This clonotype was observed a handful of times. V usage is TRBV29-1 and J usage is TRBJ2-7, with D perhaps TRBD1 or TRBD2 (5 bases each). V shed 4 bases and J shed 0 bases, with 13 bases lying between them. This CDR3 is 14 amino acids long. CDR1 is SQVTM and CDR2 is ANQGSEA in the germline V gene. The CDR3 protein is CSVAGQASSYEQYF. The CDR3 DNA reads TGCAGCGTTGCGGGGCAGGCAAGCTCCTACGAGCAGTACTTC.

This clonotype was detected only a few times. This sequence joins TRBV5-1 and TRBJ1-2; 10 nucleotides match TRBD1. The CDR3 extends over 15 amino acids. The trim removed 3 bases at V and 5 bases at J, leaving 7 bases unmatched. Per germline, CDR1 SGHRS and CDR2 YFSETQ. The CDR3 spells CASSWGTGAEYGYTF. Written as DNA, the CDR3 is TGCGCCAGCAGCTGGGGGACAGGGGCTGAGTATGGCTACACCTTC. Full variable domain (remainder filled in from reference TRBV5-1 and TRBJ1-2): KAGVTQTPRYLIKTRGQQVTLSCSPISGHRSVSWYQQTPGQGLQFLFEYFSETQRNKGNFPGRFSGRQFSNSRSEMNVSTLELGDSALYLCASSWGTGAEYGYTFGSGTRLTVV.

In this sample, this clonotype turned up a few times. This chain joins TRBV5-1 and TRBJ2-5, with TRBD2 matching over 12 bases. The CDR3 totals 16 residues. CDR1 is SGHRS, CDR2 YFSETQ, per germline. Trimming at V came to 4 bases and at J to 4 bases, leaving 8 bases not matched to a gene. In DNA, the CDR3 is TGCGCCAGCAGCCACGCCGGACTAGCGGGAAGAGAGACCCAGTACTTC. This encodes CASSHAGLAGRETQYF. Based on the CDR3 plus reference TRBV5-1 and TRBJ2-5, the full variable domain is KAGVTQTPRYLIKTRGQQVTLSCSPISGHRSVSWYQQTPGQGLQFLFEYFSETQRNKGNFPGRFSGRQFSNSRSEMNVSTLELGDSALYLCASSHAGLAGRETQYFGPGTRLLVL.

V is TRBV5-1 and J is TRBJ2-6; 11 nucleotides line up with TRBD1. Germline loops: CDR1 SGHRS, CDR2 YFSETQ. The CDR3 length is 18 residues. The ends lost 4 bases at V and 3 bases at J; junction bases unmatched: 9. CDR3 sequence reads: CASSQGQGASYGANVLTF. The CDR3 DNA reads as TGCGCCAGCAGCCAAGGACAGGGGGCGTCGTATGGGGCCAACGTCCTGACTTTC.

The V gene is TRBV7-9, the J gene TRBJ2-5; perhaps TRBD1 as D (6 bases). In germline, CDR1 is SEHNR, CDR2 FQNEAQ (reference sequence). The CDR3 has 14 residues. V was trimmed by 5 bases and J by 2 bases, leaving 12 bases between them. CDR3 sequence reads: CASSQPRGQETQYF. Written as DNA, the CDR3 is TGTGCCAGCAGCCAGCCTAGGGGGCAAGAGACCCAGTACTTC.

This clonotype has just a few counts. The rearrangement joins TRBV20-1 to TRBJ2-3, with 7 bases fitting TRBD2. The germline V gene encodes CDR1 DFQATT and CDR2 SNEGSKA (reference sequence). Unmatched junction bases numbered 10, after V lost 4 bases and J lost 3 bases. The CDR3 runs 15 residues. The chain's CDR3 is CSATNGRFRTDTQYF. In DNA form, the CDR3 reads TGCAGTGCTACAAACGGGAGGTTCCGGACAGATACGCAGTATTTT.

The chain uses TRBV6-5 and TRBJ2-3; either TRBD1 or TRBD2 may supply D (6 bases each). CDR1 MNHEY and CDR2 SVGAGI come from the germline V gene. Trimming took 2 bases from V and 3 from J, leaving 9 bases between them. This CDR3 spans 14 amino acids. CDR3 residues: CASSYRGETDTQYF. In DNA form, the CDR3 reads TGTGCCAGCAGTTACAGGGGGGAAACAGATACGCAGTATTTT.

This clonotype was observed a few times. The CDR3 DNA follows: TGCGCCAGCAGCTTGGAAGCGGGCCGGGAGCCTGCAGATACGCAGTATTTT. Translation: CASSLEAGREPADTQYF. The chain is built from TRBV5-1 and TRBJ2-3, with D perhaps TRBD2 (6 bases). This CDR3 is 17 amino acids long. Trimming left V 0 bases short and J 4 bases short, with 18 bases between. Germline CDR1 is SGHRS and CDR2 is YFSETQ.

The chain employs TRBV19 and TRBJ2-2; the match to TRBD2 covers 11 bases. Unmatched junction bases numbered 2, after V lost 2 bases and J lost 0 bases. This CDR3 is built from 17 residues. In germline, CDR1 is LNHDA, CDR2 SQIVND (reference sequence). CDR3 sequence: CASSIPSGRTNTGELFF. DNA of the CDR3: TGTGCCAGTAGTATACCTAGCGGGAGGACGAACACCGGGGAGCTGTTTTTT.

The chain couples TRBV2 to TRBJ2-1, with D possibly TRBD1 on 5 matching bases. Germline loops: CDR1 SNHLY, CDR2 FYNNEI. The CDR3 length is 12 residues. V lost 3 bases to trimming and J lost 8 bases, with 8 bases between them. Here the CDR3 DNA reads TGTGCCAGCAGTGACAGGGTGGATGAGCAGTTCTTC. Translating gives CASSDRVDEQFF. Complete variable domain (other parts from reference TRBV2 and TRBJ2-1): EPEVTQTPSHQVTQMGQEVILRCVPISNHLYFYWYRQILGQKVEFLVSFYNNEISEKSEIFDDQFSVERPDGSNFTLKIRSTKLEDSAMYFCASSDRVDEQFFGPGTRLTVL.

This clonotype turned up a few times. The chain carries TRBV5-8 and TRBJ2-1; D ambiguous. This CDR3 spans 16 amino acids. Trimming took off 0 bases at V and 4 bases at J, with 14 bases between the two ends. Germline CDR1 SGHTS, CDR2 YDEGEE. CDR3 in amino acids: CASSLVMSAGYNEQFF. CDR3 nucleotide sequence: TGTGCCAGCAGCTTGGTCATGAGCGCCGGATACAATGAGCAGTTCTTC. The variable domain in full, with the rest retrieved from reference TRBV5-8 and TRBJ2-1, is EAGVTQSPTHLIKTRGQQATLRCSPISGHTSVYWYQQALGLGLQFLLWYDEGEERNRGNFPPRFSGRQFPNYSSELNVNALELEDSALYLCASSLVMSAGYNEQFFGPGTRLTVL.

This clonotype turned up a few times. As DNA, the CDR3 is TGTGCCAGCAGTGCCCGGCGGGGCGGGAATACGCAGTATTTT. Amino acids: CASSARRGGNTQYF. The chain links TRBV6-2 or TRBV6-3 to TRBJ2-3, with D possibly matching TRBD2 (6 bases). V lost 5 bases and J 7 bases, leaving 16 bases between the germline ends. Germline V CDR1 and CDR2: MNHEY, SVGEGT. This CDR3 has 14 amino acids.

This clonotype was found a few times. V is TRBV7-9 and J is TRBJ2-7, with TRBD2 matching over 10 bases. V lost 8 bases to trimming and J lost 4 bases; unmatched junction nucleotides: 5. This CDR3 is 13 amino acids long. CDR1 is SEHNR, CDR2 FQNEAQ, per germline (reference sequence). CDR3 sequence reads: CASYTSGTYEQYF. CDR3 sequence (DNA): TGTGCCAGCTACACTAGCGGGACGTACGAGCAGTACTTC.